This TCR beta chain was sequenced in a study of CD8+CD57+ T cells in acquired aplastic anemia. Study context: The study obtained an average of approximately 3 ug of DNA from sorted CD4+ and CD8+ cells.

Patients picked for sequencing had shown CD8+CD57+ cell expansion detected by flow cytometry. Severe acquired aplastic anemia was present in every patient. Each patient gave a blood sample that was collected before any therapy had been received. Genomic DNA, the template, was used for profiling of the TCR beta VDJ and CDR3. TCRdb called the reads again in MiXCR, with one record for every CDR3 protein. The sample includes about 160,000 distinct CDR3 sequences, roughly 48% seen only once; the top ten take 2.5% to 3.5%. The study, taken as a whole, reports: Between patients and controls, CD8+ Simpson's diversity did not vary significantly.

The CDR3 is made up of 14 amino acids. V shed 5 bases, J shed 2 bases, and the junction held 2 bases outside the gene matches. Germline CDR1 is SGHTA and CDR2 is FQGNSA. In its sample, this clonotype was seen many times. What it recognizes is unknown. Sequenced sample: sorted CD4+, CD8+, or CD8+CD57+ T cells (not recorded which) from PBMCs. The chain combines TRBV7-2 with TRBJ1-3; 8 bases align to TRBD1. The receptor was isolated from a human donor with aplastic anemia. The CDR3 loop reads CASSRTGPGNTIYF. As DNA, the CDR3 is TGTGCCAGCAGCCGGACAGGGCCTGGAAACACCATATATTTT.